In this sample, the clone carrying this T cell receptor (beta chain) turned up a few times. Then a second PCR, running roughly 7 to 11 cycles, was carried out with a sample-barcoded 5' primer and a J-beta primer mix. MiXCR was run by TCRdb on the 5' RACE reads, yielding one entry per CDR3 protein. Among 1.8 million or so distinct CDR3 sequences listed, roughly 43% were seen once. The source of the sample is a study of blood T cells in healthy people across ages. Germline trimming cut 7 bases from V and 8 bases from J; bases unmatched to any gene: 11. The CDR3 covers 13 residues. The germline CDR1 and CDR2 sequences are DFQATT and SNEGSKA (reference sequence).

V gene TRBV20-1 combines with J gene TRBJ2-1; the match to TRBD2 covers 7 bases. Sequencing input: blood. The clonotype originates from a human donor in good health. The DNA of the CDR3 is TGCAGTGTGGGGAGGGCCTCGGTAGATGAGCAGTTCTTC. Translated: CSVGRASVDEQFF.